The T cell receptor beta chain described here comes from a study of blood T cell repertoires in COVID-19. Method: immunoSEQ multiplex PCR; TCRdb's copy keeps in-frame clones and lacks some. This repertoire shows 150,000 to 200,000 clones, around 82% found once; its top ten account for approximately 7%. Germline-derived CDR1 and CDR2 are ENHRY and SYGVKD. The CDR3 totals 13 residues. V was clipped by 7 bases and J by 8 bases; unmatched bases: 10. The sample taken for sequencing was peripheral blood. This TCR was recovered from a man older than 75 with COVID-19, enrolled during active disease. The J gene is TRBJ1-2, the V gene TRBV10-3; 7 bases agree with TRBD1. The CDR3: CAITGDRERGYTF. CDR3 nucleotides: TGTGCCATCACCGGTGACAGGGAACGAGGCTACACCTTC.